These 16 T cell receptor beta chains came from one sample sequenced in a study of beta chain features in type 1 diabetes. Investigators reverse transcribed all isolated RNA, so they sequenced expressed TCRB transcripts. Sequencing used immunoSEQ multiplex PCR; TCRdb keeps in-frame clones, though not all of them. This repertoire shows fewer than 400,000 clones, roughly 8% found once; its top ten account for around 0.45%. Sample: central memory CD4+ T cells from blood. These receptors were obtained from a woman aged 18-29 years in good health.

The chain carries TRBV23-1 and TRBJ2-3; 8 nucleotides line up with TRBD1. TRBV23-1 is noted as an ORF with a role that remains uncertain. This CDR3 region has 20 residues. J was trimmed by 1 base and V by 6 bases; bases with no gene match: 21. The CDR3 region is CASSRTLTGDTPLGTDTQYF. CDR3 coding DNA: TGCGCCAGCAGCCGAACCTTGACAGGGGACACTCCGCTGGGCACAGATACGCAGTATTTT.

The rearrangement links TRBV18 to TRBJ2-1, with 8 bases matching TRBD2. Germline V gene lookup returns CDR1 KGHSH and CDR2 LQKENI. CDR3 length equals 15 residues. Trimming at V came to 3 bases and at J to 7 bases, leaving 8 bases not matched to a gene. CDR3 residues: CASSPGAGAVNEQFF. DNA for the CDR3: TGTGCCAGCTCACCCGGAGCGGGAGCCGTTAATGAGCAGTTCTTC.

The chain carries TRBV4-2 and TRBJ1-2, with a possible D match to TRBD1 (5 bases). This CDR3 is 13 amino acids long. Germline lookup yields CDR1 LGHNA and CDR2 YNFKEQ. The ends were cut back, 5 bases at V and 4 bases at J, with 11 bases in the middle. CDR3 region: CASSLEGLYGYTF. For the CDR3, the DNA is TGTGCCAGCAGCTTGGAGGGACTCTATGGCTACACCTTC.

The sample holds many counts of this clone. The chain uses TRBV27 and TRBJ2-6; possible D gene TRBD1, 5 bases. The V end was cut by 8 bases, the J end by 2 bases, with 10 bases between. The CDR3 totals 14 residues. Looked up from germline, CDR1 is MNHEY and CDR2 is SMNVEV (reference sequence). This CDR3 is CASWSRAGANVLTF. The CDR3 nucleotides read TGTGCCAGCTGGTCCAGGGCTGGGGCCAACGTCCTGACTTTC.

This rearrangement joins TRBV14 to TRBJ2-2; D gene uncertain. V was pared by 8 bases and J by 1 base, with 11 bases between. The CDR3 loop spans 14 amino acids. CDR1 is SGHDN and CDR2 is FVKESK in the germline V gene. The CDR3 DNA reads as TGTGCCAGCGGAACCCTGAAGAACACCGGGGAGCTGTTTTTT. It is translated as CASGTLKNTGELFF.

The J gene is TRBJ2-2, the V gene TRBV7-3; the D gene is possibly TRBD1 (6 bases). Germline CDR1 and CDR2: SGHTA and FQGTGA. V lost 0 bases, J lost 8 bases, and 19 bases lay in between. The length of the CDR3 is 17 residues. The CDR3 sequence: CASSLTPRGGSLGELFF. The CDR3 DNA follows: TGTGCCAGCAGCTTAACTCCAAGAGGGGGAAGCTTAGGGGAGCTGTTTTTT.

V is TRBV28 and J is TRBJ2-7; D possibly corresponds to TRBD1 (6 bases). Germline V lookup: CDR1 MDHEN, CDR2 SYDVKM. CDR3 length equals 13 residues. The ends were cut back, 6 bases at V and 4 bases at J, with 13 bases in the middle. The DNA for the CDR3 is TGTGCCAGCAGGAAAGACAGGAGGTACGAGCAGTACTTC. It translates to CASRKDRRYEQYF. The entire variable domain, with the rest obtained from reference TRBV28 and TRBJ2-7, is as follows: DVKVTQSSRYLVKRTGEKVFLECVQDMDHENMFWYRQDPGLGLRLIYFSYDVKMKEKGDIPEGYSVSREKKERFSLILESASTNQTSMYLCASRKDRRYEQYFGPGTRLTVT.

This clone was counted ten times or more. The chain employs TRBV13 and TRBJ1-1; TRBD1 aligns across 7 bases. CDR1 and CDR2 (germline): PRHDT, FYEKMQ (reference sequence). J gave up 4 bases and V 5 bases, and 10 bases lay outside the gene matches. The CDR3 spans 15 residues. CDR3 protein: CASSPRGGVATEAFF. As DNA, the CDR3 is TGTGCCAGCAGCCCCAGGGGGGGGGTTGCCACTGAAGCTTTCTTT.

This clone was counted a few times. The chain combines TRBV7-2 with TRBJ2-6, with 9 nucleotides matching TRBD2. The CDR3 runs 18 residues. Losses at the gene ends were 4 bases for V and 0 bases for J; bases not matched to a gene: 7. The germline gives CDR1 SGHTA, CDR2 FQGNSA. CDR3 amino acids: CASSSRLAAASGANVLTF. CDR3 bases: TGTGCCAGCAGCTCCCGACTAGCGGCGGCCTCTGGGGCCAACGTCCTGACTTTC.

The chain has TRBV11-1 and TRBJ1-3; tentative D call: TRBD1 (6 bases). This CDR3 region has 17 residues. Deletions cut 4 bases from V and 0 bases from J, with 16 bases between. From germline, CDR1 is SGHAT and CDR2 FQDESV (reference sequence). The DNA for the CDR3 is TGTGCCAGCAGCTCGTCCGACAGGACTAACTCTGGAAACACCATATATTTT. This codes for CASSSSDRTNSGNTIYF.

This clone has just a few counts. The rearrangement uses TRBV5-1 and TRBJ1-1; D ambiguous. This CDR3 contains 17 residues. Per germline, CDR1 SGHRS and CDR2 YFSETQ. V lost 4 bases, J lost 4 bases, and 23 bases lay in between. Here the CDR3 reads CASSPQAGFGRATEAFF. The CDR3 DNA reads TGCGCCAGCAGCCCTCAGGCAGGATTCGGTCGGGCCACTGAAGCTTTCTTT.

V usage is TRBV7-2 and J usage is TRBJ2-7; tentative D call: TRBD1 (6 bases). In germline, CDR1 is SGHTA, CDR2 FQGNSA. The CDR3 is made up of 14 amino acids. Trimming shortened V by 5 bases and J by 0 bases, and 11 bases separated the two germline ends. CDR3 DNA sequence: TGTGCCAGCAGCGCAACAGGGTTCTCCTACGAGCAGTACTTC. It encodes CASSATGFSYEQYF.

V is TRBV10-3 and J is TRBJ2-7, with D unclear. The germline V gene has CDR1 ENHRY and CDR2 SYGVKD. V was trimmed by 2 bases and J by 4 bases, leaving 6 bases between them. CDR3 length: 12 amino acids. CDR3 sequence reads: CAISEMVYEQYF. The CDR3 DNA is TGTGCCATCAGTGAGATGGTTTACGAGCAGTACTTC.

This clone came up a few times. V and J are TRBV6-6 and TRBJ1-1, with TRBD1 identical over 7 bases. Germline lookup yields CDR1 MNHNY and CDR2 SVGAGI (reference sequence). The CDR3 extends over 15 amino acids. V lost 3 bases, J lost 4 bases, and 8 bases stayed unmatched. CDR3 DNA sequence: TGTGCCAGCAGTTATACAGGGGATGGGGTCACTGAAGCTTTCTTT. Protein: CASSYTGDGVTEAFF.

J is TRBJ2-1 and V is TRBV5-5, with D possibly being TRBD2 (5 bases). CDR1 SGHKS and CDR2 YYEKEE come from the germline V gene (reference sequence). CDR3 size: 14 residues. V lost 3 bases and J 3 bases, leaving 10 bases between the germline ends. The CDR3 reads CASSSGVDYNEQFF. The CDR3 DNA reads as TGTGCCAGCAGCTCCGGGGTAGACTACAATGAGCAGTTCTTC.

Comment on this clone: A much larger clone differs by one base, so this may be a read error. The chain joins TRBV7-8 to TRBJ2-3, with no clear D. This CDR3 is 13 amino acids long. V gave up 4 bases and J gave up 0 bases, with 5 bases separating them. Germline-derived CDR1 and CDR2 are SGHVS and FQNEAQ. The CDR3 region has the DNA TGTGCCAGCAGCTCGGACAGCACAGATACGCAGTATTTT. This codes for CASSSDSTDTQYF.